What follows are 21 T cell receptor beta chains derived from one specimen sequenced in a study of control samples from healthy donors and cancer patients. The data were produced by immunoSEQ multiplex PCR, yet TCRdb's version contains in-frame clones alone and is incomplete. Seen here are more than 85,000 clones, just over 90% observed once, and the top ten hold 2.5%. The sequencing input was blood. The source of these receptors is a woman under 30 in good health.

This chain connects TRBV5-1 to TRBJ2-5; D gene unclear. Trimming took 6 bases from V and 3 from J, leaving 9 bases between them. The germline V gene has CDR1 SGHRS and CDR2 YFSETQ. The CDR3 is made up of 12 amino acids. CDR3: CASTGLEETQYF. Here the CDR3 DNA reads TGCGCCAGCACAGGCCTGGAAGAGACCCAGTACTTC.

The chain links TRBV5-1 to TRBJ1-1, with D possibly TRBD1 on 5 matching bases. The CDR3 contains 17 residues. The germline V gene encodes CDR1 SGHRS and CDR2 YFSETQ. V lost 4 bases, J lost 1 base, and 20 bases lay in between. This chain's CDR3 is CASSHTLGQGGNTEAFF. The DNA for the CDR3 is TGCGCCAGCAGCCATACCTTGGGGCAGGGAGGGAACACTGAAGCTTTCTTT.

This chain links TRBV5-1 with TRBJ2-3; 9 bases are shared with TRBD2. The CDR3 spans 15 residues. Germline CDR1 SGHRS, CDR2 YFSETQ. The V and J ends lost 0 bases and 1 base, in that order; junction bases with no gene match: 0. CDR3: CASSLVAGGTDTQYF. CDR3 bases: TGCGCCAGCAGCTTGGTAGCGGGGGGCACAGATACGCAGTATTTT.

This chain joins TRBV27 and TRBJ1-4, with a tentative D call TRBD1 (5 bases). In germline, CDR1 is MNHEY, CDR2 SMNVEV (reference sequence). This CDR3 spans 16 amino acids. Trimming pared 8 bases from V and 0 bases from J, leaving 16 bases between. The CDR3 region has the DNA TGTGCCAGCGCCCCGGCGGGGACTCCAACTAATGAAAAACTGTTTTTT. Translating it yields CASAPAGTPTNEKLFF.

This clone was found a few times. The chain uses TRBV7-7 and TRBJ2-3; possibly TRBD2 for D (5 bases). CDR1 is SSHAT and CDR2 is FNYEAQ in the germline V gene (reference sequence). Deletions cut 6 bases from V and 1 base from J, with 8 bases between. The CDR3 length is 13 residues. The CDR3 nucleotides are TGTGCCAGCAGTTCCGGGGGCACAGATACGCAGTATTTT. Amino acids: CASSSGGTDTQYF.

The CDR3 DNA reads TGTGCCAGCGGAATTCTAGCGGGAGCAATGGAGACCCAGTACTTC. This translates into CASGILAGAMETQYF. This chain joins TRBV27 and TRBJ2-5, with TRBD2 matching over 10 bases. The CDR3 is 15 amino acids. Germline assignment: CDR1 MNHEY and CDR2 SMNVEV (reference sequence). With 8 bases clipped from V and 5 bases from J, the junction kept 11 bases outside the gene matches.

The chain employs TRBV9 and TRBJ2-3; D may be TRBD1 (5 bases). The CDR3 has 14 amino acids. Germline V gene data show CDR1 as SGDLS and CDR2 as YYNGEE. Trimming removed 0 bases at V and 6 bases at J, with 11 bases between. The CDR3 nucleotides are TGTGCCAGCAGCGTAGAACCAGGGCACGATACGCAGTATTTT. This encodes CASSVEPGHDTQYF.

The count of this clone is one. The rearrangement links TRBV11-2 to TRBJ1-5; the D is unclear. Trimming pared 0 bases from V and 3 bases from J, leaving 15 bases between. The CDR3 consists of 17 residues. Germline CDR1 and CDR2: SGHAT and FQNNGV. In nucleotides, the CDR3 is TGTGCCAGCAGCTTAGACCCAAAAGGGAGGGCCAATCAGCCCCAGCATTTT. This encodes CASSLDPKGRANQPQHF. Complete variable domain (other parts from reference TRBV11-2 and TRBJ1-5): EAGVAQSPRYKIIEKRQSVAFWCNPISGHATLYWYQQILGQGPKLLIQFQNNGVVDDSQLPKDRFSAERLKGVDSTLKIQPAKLEDSAVYLCASSLDPKGRANQPQHFGDGTRLSIL.

This clone was seen a few times. This chain links TRBV7-9 with TRBJ2-1, with D perhaps matching TRBD2 (6 bases). Trimming removed 2 bases from V and 10 bases from J, with 12 bases in between. There are 13 residues in the CDR3. The germline gives CDR1 SEHNR, CDR2 FQNEAQ (reference sequence). The CDR3 loop is CASSLLQSGEQFF. Here the CDR3 DNA reads TGTGCCAGCAGCTTACTACAAAGCGGGGAGCAGTTCTTC.

The chain recombines TRBV10-1 with TRBJ2-3, with a possible D match to TRBD2 (5 bases). CDR3 length: 15 residues. The germline V and J ends were trimmed by 2 bases and 2 bases, with 11 bases remaining between them. Germline assignment: CDR1 WNHNN and CDR2 SYGVQD (reference sequence). In DNA form, the CDR3 reads TGCGCCAGCAGTGAGGGAAGCGGAGACACAGATACGCAGTATTTT. Protein sequence: CASSEGSGDTDTQYF.

The V call is TRBV25-1, the J call TRBJ1-4; D unresolved. Between the trimmed V and J ends, which lost 2 bases and 0 bases, there was a span of 7 bases. From germline, CDR1 is MGHDK and CDR2 SYGVNS. The CDR3 length is 15 residues. CDR3 DNA sequence: TGTGCCAGCAGTGAACGTGGGGCAACTAATGAAAAACTGTTTTTT. It codes for CASSERGATNEKLFF.

The chain combines TRBV4-3 with TRBJ2-4; D ambiguous. Germline loops: CDR1 LGHNA, CDR2 YSLEER. V gave up 0 bases and J gave up 3 bases, with 9 bases separating them. This CDR3 has 15 amino acids. CDR3 DNA: TGCGCCAGCAGCCAAGACCGAGGAGTCAAAAACATTCAGTACTTC. It codes for CASSQDRGVKNIQYF.

The chain is built from TRBV30 and TRBJ2-7; D ambiguous. V was trimmed by 2 bases and J by 2 bases, leaving 4 bases between them. The length of the CDR3 is 11 residues. CDR1 is GTSNPN and CDR2 is SVGIG in the germline V gene (reference sequence). Here the CDR3 DNA reads TGTGCCTGGAGTTCGGCCTACGAGCAGTACTTC. It is translated as CAWSSAYEQYF.

The chain joins TRBV28 to TRBJ2-7; the D gene is possibly TRBD2 (5 bases). The CDR3 length is 16 residues. Trimming removed 5 bases from V and 6 bases from J, with 23 bases in between. Germline loops: CDR1 MDHEN, CDR2 SYDVKM. CDR3 DNA sequence: TGTGCCAGCAGTCCGCCCGGGTTGAGGGCTGTTAGCGAGCAGTACTTC. Protein product: CASSPPGLRAVSEQYF. The whole variable domain, remainder taken from reference TRBV28 and TRBJ2-7, is DVKVTQSSRYLVKRTGEKVFLECVQDMDHENMFWYRQDPGLGLRLIYFSYDVKMKEKGDIPEGYSVSREKKERFSLILESASTNQTSMYLCASSPPGLRAVSEQYFGPGTRLTVT.

This clone has a handful of counts. The chain joins TRBV4-2 to TRBJ2-3, with 16 bases lining up with TRBD2. Trimming cost V 3 bases and J 4 bases; bases outside gene matches: 1. Germline V gives CDR1 LGHNA, CDR2 YNFKEQ. The CDR3 is 16 residues long. CDR3 sequence reads: CASSQGLAGGPDTQYF. The CDR3 nucleotides read TGTGCCAGCAGCCAGGGACTAGCGGGGGGGCCAGATACGCAGTATTTT.

This chain uses TRBV19 with TRBJ2-3; possible D gene TRBD1, 5 bases. V lost 7 bases and J 2 bases, leaving 16 bases between the germline ends. The CDR3 covers 15 residues. The V gene's germline CDR1 is LNHDA and CDR2 SQIVND (reference sequence). The DNA for the CDR3 is TGTGCCAGTACCAATACGGACATCCACACAGATACGCAGTATTTT. Its protein product is CASTNTDIHTDTQYF.

The chain links TRBV15 to TRBJ2-1, with D hard to call. Germline values: CDR1 LNHNV, CDR2 YYDKDF (reference sequence). This CDR3 spans 15 amino acids. V dropped 6 bases and J dropped 0 bases, with 12 bases sitting between them. The chain's CDR3 is CATRTEVYSYNEQFF. DNA of the CDR3: TGTGCCACCAGGACCGAGGTCTACTCCTACAATGAGCAGTTCTTC.

V is TRBV9 and J is TRBJ2-1; the D call may be TRBD1 or TRBD2 (6 bases each). Germline lookup yields CDR1 SGDLS and CDR2 YYNGEE. V was trimmed by 4 bases and J by 3 bases, leaving 14 bases between them. There are 15 residues in the CDR3. CDR3 residues: CASSRGQGNYNEQFF. DNA for the CDR3: TGTGCCAGCAGCCGGGGGCAGGGGAACTACAATGAGCAGTTCTTC.

The J gene is TRBJ1-6, the V gene TRBV30, with D maybe TRBD1 (6 bases). There are 13 residues in the CDR3. CDR1 and CDR2 from the germline V gene are GTSNPN and SVGIG (reference sequence). Trimming pared 3 bases from V and 9 bases from J, leaving 12 bases between. The DNA of the CDR3 is TGTGCCTGGAGGGACAGCGCCCTTTCACCCCTCCACTTT. It encodes CAWRDSALSPLHF. Full variable domain (remainder filled in from reference TRBV30 and TRBJ1-6): SQTIHQWPATLVQPVGSPLSLECTVEGTSNPNLYWYRQAAGRGLQLLFYSVGIGQISSEVPQNLSASRPQDRQFILSSKKLLLSDSGFYLCAWRDSALSPLHFGNGTRLTVT.

The chain has TRBV7-2 and TRBJ1-6, with 10 bases fitting TRBD1. V lost 5 bases, J lost 7 bases, and 8 bases stayed unmatched. Germline V CDR1 and CDR2: SGHTA, FQGNSA. The CDR3 runs 16 residues. For the CDR3, the DNA is TGTGCCAGCAGCCGGCCGACAGGGGGCTGGAATTCACCCCTCCACTTT. It translates to CASSRPTGGWNSPLHF.

The chain employs TRBV6-5 and TRBJ1-2; D possibly corresponds to TRBD1 (6 bases). Germline CDR1 MNHEY, CDR2 SVGAGI. The CDR3 length is 14 residues. V shed 2 bases and J shed 3 bases, with 10 bases lying between them. The CDR3 nucleotides are TGTGCCAGCAGTTACACGGGGGCCGACTATGGCTACACCTTC. Protein: CASSYTGADYGYTF.